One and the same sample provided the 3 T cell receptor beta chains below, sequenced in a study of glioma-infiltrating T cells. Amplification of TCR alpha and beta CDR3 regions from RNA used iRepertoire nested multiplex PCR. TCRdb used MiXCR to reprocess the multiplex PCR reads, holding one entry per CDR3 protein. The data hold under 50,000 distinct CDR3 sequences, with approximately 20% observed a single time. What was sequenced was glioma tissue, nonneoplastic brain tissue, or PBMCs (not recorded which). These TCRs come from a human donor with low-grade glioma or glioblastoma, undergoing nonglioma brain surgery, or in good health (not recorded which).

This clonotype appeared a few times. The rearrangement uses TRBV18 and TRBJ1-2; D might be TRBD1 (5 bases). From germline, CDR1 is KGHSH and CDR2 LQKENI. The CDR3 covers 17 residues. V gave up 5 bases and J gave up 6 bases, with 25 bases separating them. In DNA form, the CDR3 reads TGTGCCAGCTCAGAAAGGAGGGGCCTGGCTGAAGGGAATGGCTACACCTTC. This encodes CASSERRGLAEGNGYTF.

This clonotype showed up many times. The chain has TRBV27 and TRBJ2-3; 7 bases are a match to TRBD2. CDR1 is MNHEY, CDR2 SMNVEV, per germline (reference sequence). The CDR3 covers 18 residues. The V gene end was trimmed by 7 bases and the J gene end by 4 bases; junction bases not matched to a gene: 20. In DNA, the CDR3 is TGTGCCAGCACCCACCTGCGGGACTACCAATTACCCCCAGATACGCAGTATTTT. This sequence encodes CASTHLRDYQLPPDTQYF.

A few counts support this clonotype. CDR3 in amino acids: CASSGIWDSSYEQYF. The CDR3 DNA is TGTGCCAGCAGCGGGATTTGGGACAGCTCCTACGAGCAGTACTTC. The J gene is TRBJ2-7, the V gene TRBV5-5; 7 bases map to TRBD1. The CDR3 spans 15 residues. CDR1 and CDR2 (germline): SGHKS, YYEKEE (reference sequence). V dropped 4 bases and J dropped 0; count of bases not matched to a gene: 7.